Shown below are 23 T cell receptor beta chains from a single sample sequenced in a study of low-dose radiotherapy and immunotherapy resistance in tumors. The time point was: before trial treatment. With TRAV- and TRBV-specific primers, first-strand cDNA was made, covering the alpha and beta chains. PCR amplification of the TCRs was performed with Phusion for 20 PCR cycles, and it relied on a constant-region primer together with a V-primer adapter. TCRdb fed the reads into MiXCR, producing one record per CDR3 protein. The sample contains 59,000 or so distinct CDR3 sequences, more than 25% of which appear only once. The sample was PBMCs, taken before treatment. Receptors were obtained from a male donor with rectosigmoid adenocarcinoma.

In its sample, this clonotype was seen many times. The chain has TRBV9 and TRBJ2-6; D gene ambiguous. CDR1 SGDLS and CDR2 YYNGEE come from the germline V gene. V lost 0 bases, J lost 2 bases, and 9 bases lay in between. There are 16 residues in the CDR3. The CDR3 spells CASSVGWEAGANVLTF. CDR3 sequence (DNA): TGTGCCAGCAGCGTAGGATGGGAAGCTGGGGCCAACGTCCTGACTTTC. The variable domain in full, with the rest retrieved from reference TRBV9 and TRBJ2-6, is DSGVTQTPKHLITATGQRVTLRCSPRSGDLSVYWYQQSLDQGLQFLIQYYNGEERAKGNILERFSAQQFPDLHSELNLSSLELGDSALYFCASSVGWEAGANVLTFGAGSRLTVL.

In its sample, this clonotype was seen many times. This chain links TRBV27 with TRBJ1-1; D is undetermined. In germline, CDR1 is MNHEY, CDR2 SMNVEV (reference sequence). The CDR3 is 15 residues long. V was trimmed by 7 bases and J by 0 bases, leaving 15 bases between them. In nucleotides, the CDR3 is TGTGCCAGCATAGCCGGAGAAGGGATGAACACTGAAGCTTTCTTT. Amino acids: CASIAGEGMNTEAFF.

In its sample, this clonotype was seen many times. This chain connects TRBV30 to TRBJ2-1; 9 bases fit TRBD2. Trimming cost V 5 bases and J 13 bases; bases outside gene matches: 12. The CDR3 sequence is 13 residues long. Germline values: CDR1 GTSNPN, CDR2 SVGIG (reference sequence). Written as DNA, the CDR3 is TGTGCCTGGGACCTTGCGGGGGGGCCAAGTCAGTTCTTC. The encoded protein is CAWDLAGGPSQFF.

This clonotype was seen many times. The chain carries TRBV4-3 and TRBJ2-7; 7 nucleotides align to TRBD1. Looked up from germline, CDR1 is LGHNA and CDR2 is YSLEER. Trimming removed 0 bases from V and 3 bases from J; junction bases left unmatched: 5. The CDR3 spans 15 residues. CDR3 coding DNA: TGCGCCAGCAGCCAAGAGAGACAGGGTATCTACGAGCAGTACTTC. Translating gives CASSQERQGIYEQYF.

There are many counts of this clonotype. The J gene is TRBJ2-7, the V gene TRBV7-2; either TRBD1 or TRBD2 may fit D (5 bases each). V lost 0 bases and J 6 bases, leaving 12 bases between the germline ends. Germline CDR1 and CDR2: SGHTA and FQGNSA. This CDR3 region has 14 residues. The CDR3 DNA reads TGTGCCAGCAGCTTAGCTACGGTTGGGGGCGAGCAGTACTTC. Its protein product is CASSLATVGGEQYF.

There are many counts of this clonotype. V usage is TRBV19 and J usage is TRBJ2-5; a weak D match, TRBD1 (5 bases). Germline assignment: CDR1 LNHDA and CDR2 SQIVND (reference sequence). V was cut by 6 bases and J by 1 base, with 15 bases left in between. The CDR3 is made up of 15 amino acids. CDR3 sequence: CASSKTSGLQETQYF. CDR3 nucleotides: TGTGCCAGTAGCAAAACATCAGGGCTCCAAGAGACCCAGTACTTC.

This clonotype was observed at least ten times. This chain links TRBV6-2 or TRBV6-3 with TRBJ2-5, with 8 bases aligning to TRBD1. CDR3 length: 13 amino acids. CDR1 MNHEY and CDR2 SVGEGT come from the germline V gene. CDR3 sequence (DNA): TGTGCTGCGCAGGGGACAGGTCCGGGGACCCAGTACTTC. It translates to CAAQGTGPGTQYF.

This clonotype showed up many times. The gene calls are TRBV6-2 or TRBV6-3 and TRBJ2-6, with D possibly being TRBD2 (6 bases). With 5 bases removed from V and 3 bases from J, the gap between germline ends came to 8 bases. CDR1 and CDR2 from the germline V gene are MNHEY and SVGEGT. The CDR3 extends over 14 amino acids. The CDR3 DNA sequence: TGTGCCAGCAGTGGGGGGAGTGGGGCCAACGTCCTGACTTTC. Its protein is CASSGGSGANVLTF.

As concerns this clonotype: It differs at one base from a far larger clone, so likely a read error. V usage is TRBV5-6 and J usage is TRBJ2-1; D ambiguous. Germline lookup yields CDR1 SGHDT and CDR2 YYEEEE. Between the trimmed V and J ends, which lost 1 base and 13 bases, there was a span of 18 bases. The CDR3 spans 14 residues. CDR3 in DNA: TGTGCCAGCAGCTTGATGGGTTCCCCGGAGACCCAGTTCTTC. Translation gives CASSLMGSPETQFF.

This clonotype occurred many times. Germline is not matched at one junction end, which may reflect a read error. CDR3 in DNA: TGTGCCAGCAGCCAAGATATTACTAGCGGGAGTCGTGAGCAGTACTTC. It codes for CASSQDITSGSREQYF. J is TRBJ2-7 and V is TRBV4-1; 11 bases agree with TRBD2. From germline, CDR1 is MGHRA and CDR2 YSYEKL. The CDR3 consists of 16 residues.

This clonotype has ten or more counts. The CDR3 spells CASSLVNQEYPYF. DNA of the CDR3: TGTGCCAGCAGCTTAGTTAATCAAGAGTACCCGTACTTC. The chain has TRBV7-8 and TRBJ2-7; D gene unclear. Trimming pared 1 base from V and 12 bases from J, leaving 16 bases between. CDR1 and CDR2 (germline): SGHVS, FQNEAQ. The CDR3 length is 13 residues.

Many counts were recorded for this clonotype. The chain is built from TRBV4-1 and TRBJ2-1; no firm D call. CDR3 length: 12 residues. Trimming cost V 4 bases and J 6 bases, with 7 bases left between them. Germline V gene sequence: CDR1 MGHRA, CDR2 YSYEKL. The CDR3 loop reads CASSPTANEQFF. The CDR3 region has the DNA TGCGCCAGCAGCCCCACGGCCAATGAGCAGTTCTTC.

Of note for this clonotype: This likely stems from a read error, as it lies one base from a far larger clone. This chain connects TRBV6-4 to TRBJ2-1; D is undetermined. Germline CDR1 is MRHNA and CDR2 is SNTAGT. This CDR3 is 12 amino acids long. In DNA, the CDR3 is TGTGCCATCAGTGGGTGCGTGAATGAGCAGTTCTTC. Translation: CAISGCVNEQFF.

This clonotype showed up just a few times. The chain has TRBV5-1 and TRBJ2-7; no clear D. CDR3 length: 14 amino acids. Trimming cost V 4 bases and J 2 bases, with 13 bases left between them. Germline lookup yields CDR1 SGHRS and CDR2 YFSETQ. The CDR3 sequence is CASSGDGNPYEQYF. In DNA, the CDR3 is TGCGCCAGCAGCGGTGACGGAAATCCCTACGAGCAGTACTTC.

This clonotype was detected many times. CDR3 residues: CATLSSPPKFNEQFF. The CDR3 DNA is TGTGCCACCCTGAGCAGTCCCCCTAAATTTAATGAGCAGTTCTTC. The J gene is TRBJ2-1, the V gene TRBV28; D is unclear. Germline CDR1 reads MDHEN; CDR2 reads SYDVKM. V was shortened by 10 bases and J by 7 bases, with 23 bases between the two germline ends. The CDR3 has 15 amino acids.

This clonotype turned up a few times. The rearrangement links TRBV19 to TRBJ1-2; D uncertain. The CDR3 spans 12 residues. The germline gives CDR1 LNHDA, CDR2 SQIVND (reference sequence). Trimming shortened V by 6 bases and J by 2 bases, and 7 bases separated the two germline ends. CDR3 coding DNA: TGTGCCAGTAGAAACAAGAACTATGGCTACACCTTC. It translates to CASRNKNYGYTF.

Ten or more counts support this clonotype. The CDR3, as DNA: TGTGCCAGCAGCGGACGTGGGGGCTCCTACGAGCAGTACTTC. Amino acids: CASSGRGGSYEQYF. The V and J genes are TRBV7-9 and TRBJ2-7, with D perhaps matching TRBD1 or TRBD2 (5 bases each). CDR1 SEHNR and CDR2 FQNEAQ come from the germline V gene (reference sequence). Trimming pared 5 bases from V and 0 bases from J, leaving 11 bases between. CDR3 length: 14 residues.

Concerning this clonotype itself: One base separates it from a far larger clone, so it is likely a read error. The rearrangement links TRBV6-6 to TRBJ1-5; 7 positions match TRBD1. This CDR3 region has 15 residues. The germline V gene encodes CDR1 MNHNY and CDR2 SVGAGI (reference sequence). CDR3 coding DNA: TGTGCCAACAGTTACGGCAGGGGGGACGGACAGCCCCAGCATTTT. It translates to CANSYGRGDGQPQHF.

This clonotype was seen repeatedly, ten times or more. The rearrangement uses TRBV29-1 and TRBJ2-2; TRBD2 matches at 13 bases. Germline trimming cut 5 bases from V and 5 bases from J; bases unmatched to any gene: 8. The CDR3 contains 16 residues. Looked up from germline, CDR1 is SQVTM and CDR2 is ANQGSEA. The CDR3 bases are TGCAGCGTTACTAGCGGGAGGGGCGTGAGGACCGGGGAGCTGTTTTTT. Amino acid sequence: CSVTSGRGVRTGELFF.

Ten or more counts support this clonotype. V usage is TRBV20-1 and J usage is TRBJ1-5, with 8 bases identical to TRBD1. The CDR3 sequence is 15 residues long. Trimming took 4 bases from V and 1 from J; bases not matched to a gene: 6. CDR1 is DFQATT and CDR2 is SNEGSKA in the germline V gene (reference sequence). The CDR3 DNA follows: TGCAGTGCTACCAAGACAGGGGACAGCAATCAGCCCCAGCATTTT. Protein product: CSATKTGDSNQPQHF.

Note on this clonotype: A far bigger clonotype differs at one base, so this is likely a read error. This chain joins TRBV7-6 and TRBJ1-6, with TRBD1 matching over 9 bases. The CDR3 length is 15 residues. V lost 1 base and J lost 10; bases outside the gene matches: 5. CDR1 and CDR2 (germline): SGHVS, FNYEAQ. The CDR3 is CASSLVGTGNSPLHF. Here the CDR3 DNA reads TGTGCCAGCAGCTTAGTCGGGACAGGGAACTCACCCCTCCACTTT.

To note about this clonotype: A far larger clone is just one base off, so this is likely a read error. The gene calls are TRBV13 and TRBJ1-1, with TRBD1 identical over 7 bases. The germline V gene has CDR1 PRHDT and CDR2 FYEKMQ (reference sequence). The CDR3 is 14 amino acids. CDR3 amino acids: CVSSVRQGSTEAFF. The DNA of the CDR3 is TGTGTCAGCAGTGTTCGACAGGGAAGTACTGAAGCTTTCTTT.

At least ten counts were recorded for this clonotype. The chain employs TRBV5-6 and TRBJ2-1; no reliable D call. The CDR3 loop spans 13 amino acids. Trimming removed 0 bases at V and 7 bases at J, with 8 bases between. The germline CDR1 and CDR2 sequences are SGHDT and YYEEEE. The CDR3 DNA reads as TGTGCCAGCAGCTTGGGACTCCGGAATGAGCAGTTCTTC. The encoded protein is CASSLGLRNEQFF.